This T cell receptor beta chain stems from a study of identical twins. The J segment lost 1 base and the V segment lost 5 bases, leaving 3 bases of the junction unmatched. Germline V gives CDR1 SGHTA, CDR2 FQGNSA. The CDR3 is 15 residues long. TCRdb reprocessed the 5' RACE reads with MiXCR, giving one entry per CDR3 protein. This table has some 440,000 distinct CDR3 sequences, around 24% appearing once. These data were likewise used in another study, on T cells expressing NK-cell markers.

The V gene is TRBV7-2, the J gene TRBJ2-2; 8 bases match TRBD2. The sample comprised CD4+ T cells sorted from blood. The receptor's source is a woman aged 18-35 years in good health. DNA of the CDR3: TGTGCCAGCAGCGTTAGCGGGATGAACACCGGGGAGCTGTTTTTT. Its translation: CASSVSGMNTGELFF.